This T cell receptor beta chain was documented in a study of blood T cells in healthy people across ages. About the research overall: Per two T cells, template switching captured roughly one barcoded beta molecule.

Through a sample-barcoded 5' primer and a J-beta primer mix, a second PCR was run for roughly 6 to 12 cycles. The yield of each sample was at least 3 million CDR3-containing paired-end reads. TCRdb ran MiXCR on the 5' RACE reads and lists one entry per CDR3 protein. The table has 750,000 to 950,000 distinct CDR3 sequences, around a quarter seen once. Worth noting for this clonotype: Antigen: not known.

The germline CDR1 and CDR2 sequences are MDHEN and SYDVKM. The CDR3 length is 16 residues. Study-level findings and limits: Relative to aged donors, long-lived donors carried more naive CD4+ cells and displayed higher diversity.

Another study also made use of these data, one on T cells of mothers and their children. That publication notes: None of the identified T cell clones proved to be persistent microchimeric clones.

The clonotype comes from a boy between 10 and 17 years old in good health. Sequencing used blood. V usage is TRBV28 and J usage is TRBJ2-1, with D tentatively TRBD2 (5 bases). The DNA end is more similar to TRBJ2-5, so the J call may be wrong. The CDR3 nucleotides read TGTGCCAGCAGTTTATCCCCCGCGGGCAGAGACGAGACCCAGTACTTC. Translating gives CASSLSPAGRDETQYF.